This T cell receptor beta chain was identified during a study of regulatory T cells in long-lasting Graves disease. HTBI primers from iRepertoire and Arm-PCR of CDR3 regions yielded the TCR beta libraries. TCRdb ran MiXCR on the multiplex PCR reads and lists one entry per CDR3 protein. The sample shows 250,000 or so distinct CDR3 sequences, just over 20% of them seen only once. Regarding this clonotype: One base away lies a much larger clone, so this may be a sequencing read error.

The sample's time point: newly diagnosed GD, antithyroid drugs for less than 3 months. PBMC-derived RNA was used for the TCR library. Graves' disease diagnosis followed American Thyroid Association guidelines. This TCR was recovered from a female donor with Graves disease. The input for sequencing was peripheral blood mononuclear cells (PBMCs), taken at new diagnosis, from a patient treated with antithyroid drugs.

CDR3 in DNA: TGTGCCAGCAGTGACTCGCGGGAGGGCCCAACCGGGGAGCTGTTTTTT. Amino acid sequence: CASSDSREGPTGELFF. This chain joins TRBV6-2 or TRBV6-3 and TRBJ2-2, with 9 positions matching TRBD2. Germline CDR1 MNHEY, CDR2 SVGEGT. The CDR3 has 16 amino acids.